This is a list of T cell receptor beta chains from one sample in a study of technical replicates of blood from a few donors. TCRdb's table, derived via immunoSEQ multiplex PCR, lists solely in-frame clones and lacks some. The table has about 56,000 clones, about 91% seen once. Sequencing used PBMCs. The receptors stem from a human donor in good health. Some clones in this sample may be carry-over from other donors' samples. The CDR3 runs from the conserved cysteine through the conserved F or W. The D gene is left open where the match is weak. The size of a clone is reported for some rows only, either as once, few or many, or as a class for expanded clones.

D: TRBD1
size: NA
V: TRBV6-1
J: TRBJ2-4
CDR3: CASSVPGGDKNIQYF
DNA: TGTGCCAGCAGTGTTCCAGGGGGTGACAAAAACATTCAGTACTTC

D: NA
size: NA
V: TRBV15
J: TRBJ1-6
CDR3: CATSRASYNSPLHF
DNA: TGTGCCACCAGCAGAGCTTCCTATAATTCACCCCTCCACTTT

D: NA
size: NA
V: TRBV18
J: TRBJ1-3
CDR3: CASSPNTGNTIYF
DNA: TGTGCCAGCTCACCGAACACTGGAAACACCATATATTTT

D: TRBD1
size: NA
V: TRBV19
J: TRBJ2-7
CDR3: CASSINRGYEQYF
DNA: TGTGCCAGTAGTATTAACAGGGGCTACGAGCAGTACTTC

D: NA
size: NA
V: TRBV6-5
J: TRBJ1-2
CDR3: CASSYSGNYGYTF
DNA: TGTGCCAGCAGTTACTCCGGGAACTATGGCTACACCTTC

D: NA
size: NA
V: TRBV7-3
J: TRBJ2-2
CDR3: CASSLQGVTGELFF
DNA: TGTGCCAGCAGCTTACAAGGGGTCACCGGGGAGCTGTTTTTT

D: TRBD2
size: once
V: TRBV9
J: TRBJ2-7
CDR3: CASSTAGVSYEQYF
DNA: TGTGCCAGCAGCACAGCGGGAGTTTCGTACGAGCAGTACTTC

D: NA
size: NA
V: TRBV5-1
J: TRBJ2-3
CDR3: CASSFGPGSGLDTQYF
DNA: TGCGCCAGCAGCTTCGGGCCCGGTAGCGGTTTAGATACGCAGTATTTT

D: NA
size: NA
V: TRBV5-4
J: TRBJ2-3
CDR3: CASSYEDTQYF
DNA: TGTGCCAGCAGCTATGAGGATACGCAGTATTTT

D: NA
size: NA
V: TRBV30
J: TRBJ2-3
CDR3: CAWSVGGKDTQYF
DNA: TGTGCCTGGAGTGTTGGGGGGAAAGATACGCAGTATTTT

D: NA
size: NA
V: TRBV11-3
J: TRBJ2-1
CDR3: CASSLIGGKQFF
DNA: TGTGCCAGCAGCTTAATTGGGGGGAAGCAGTTCTTC

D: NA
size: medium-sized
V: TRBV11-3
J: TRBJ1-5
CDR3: CASSLSVNQPQHF
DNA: TGTGCCAGCAGCTTATCCGTGAATCAGCCCCAGCATTTT

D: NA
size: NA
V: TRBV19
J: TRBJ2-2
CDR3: CASSIRGTGELFF
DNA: TGTGCCAGTAGTATAAGGGGCACCGGGGAGCTGTTTTTT

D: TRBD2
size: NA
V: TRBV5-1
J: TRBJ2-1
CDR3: CASSASGGYDEQFF
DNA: TGCGCCAGCAGCGCTAGCGGGGGATATGATGAGCAGTTCTTC

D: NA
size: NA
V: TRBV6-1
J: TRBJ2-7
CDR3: CASSEVVRYEQYF
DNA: TGTGCCAGCAGTGAAGTGGTGAGGTACGAGCAGTACTTC